The 10 T cell receptor beta chains in this list originate from one sample, sequenced in a study of cytomegalovirus exposure and HLA in healthy donors. PCR used 60 Vbeta primers and 13 Jbeta primers. Libraries were prepared by immunoSEQ multiplex PCR; TCRdb keeps only in-frame clonotypes and omits some of them. The table lists a few hundred thousand clones, 70% to 90% of them singletons. Material: PBMCs. The origin of the receptors is a young woman in good health and CMV-seronegative.

The chain is built from TRBV5-1 and TRBJ2-3; 7 bases agree with TRBD2. CDR1 and CDR2 from the germline V gene are SGHRS and YFSETQ. This CDR3 has 16 residues. V lost 3 bases to trimming and J lost 1 base; unmatched junction nucleotides: 8. CDR3 in amino acids: CASSWGGGGGTDTQYF. The CDR3 nucleotides are TGCGCCAGCAGCTGGGGGGGAGGAGGTGGCACAGATACGCAGTATTTT. Variable domain in full (rest from reference TRBV5-1 and TRBJ2-3): KAGVTQTPRYLIKTRGQQVTLSCSPISGHRSVSWYQQTPGQGLQFLFEYFSETQRNKGNFPGRFSGRQFSNSRSEMNVSTLELGDSALYLCASSWGGGGGTDTQYFGPGTRLTVL.

The chain recombines TRBV19 with TRBJ2-5, with 7 bases matching TRBD1. The CDR3 runs 17 residues. After removal of 6 bases from V and 0 bases from J, the junction contained 13 bases not matched to a gene. Germline CDR1 LNHDA, CDR2 SQIVND (reference sequence). CDR3 DNA: TGTGCCAGTAGCTCGGATTCCGGGACAGTTTACCAAGAGACCCAGTACTTC. Residues: CASSSDSGTVYQETQYF.

Comments on this clone: At one end, the junction sequence differs from germline, possibly due to a read error. The chain combines TRBV7-7 with TRBJ2-1, with 9 bases lining up with TRBD2. Germline lookup yields CDR1 SSHAT and CDR2 FNYEAQ (reference sequence). The CDR3 contains 14 residues. CDR3 DNA sequence: TGTGCTAGCAGCTTACAAGCGGGGGGACGTGAGCAGTTCTTC. Translated, it gives CASSLQAGGREQFF. Looking up the rest from reference TRBV7-7 and TRBJ2-1 gives the full variable domain: GAGVSQSPRYKVTKRGQDVTLRCDPISSHATLYWYQQALGQGPEFLTYFNYEAQPDKSGLPSDRFSAERPEGSISTLTIQRTEQRDSAMYRCASSLQAGGREQFFGPGTRLTVL.

This chain uses TRBV29-1 with TRBJ1-1; no clear D gene. The CDR3 is made up of 10 amino acids. Germline-derived CDR1 and CDR2 are SQVTM and ANQGSEA. The ends were cut back, 6 bases at V and 5 bases at J, with 7 bases in the middle. Written as DNA, the CDR3 is TGCAGCGTCTCGGGGACTGAAGCTTTCTTT. Protein product: CSVSGTEAFF.

CDR3 nucleotide sequence: TGCGCCAGCAGGGCTACTAGCGGGGGGGACAATGAGCAGTTCTTC. It translates to CASRATSGGDNEQFF. This chain links TRBV5-1 with TRBJ2-1, with TRBD2 matching over 13 bases. With V trimmed by 5 bases and J by 5 bases, 4 bases remained unmatched. This CDR3 comprises 15 residues. In germline, CDR1 is SGHRS, CDR2 YFSETQ.

The rearrangement joins TRBV4-1 to TRBJ1-3, with a tentative D call TRBD1 (6 bases). Trimming stripped 4 bases from V and 0 bases from J, with 7 bases between. Germline V gene data show CDR1 as MGHRA and CDR2 as YSYEKL. CDR3 length: 14 residues. The CDR3 nucleotides read TGCGCCAGCAGCCCGGGACACTCTGGAAACACCATATATTTT. Translation gives CASSPGHSGNTIYF.

This clone has a handful of counts. V and J are TRBV5-4 and TRBJ1-2; D remains unclear. V lost 2 bases and J lost 3, with 11 bases in between. CDR1 SGHNT and CDR2 YYREEE come from the germline V gene (reference sequence). This CDR3 region has 14 residues. The CDR3 region is CASSFGRDDYGYTF. CDR3 bases: TGTGCCAGCAGCTTCGGACGGGATGACTATGGCTACACCTTC.

V gene TRBV5-1 combines with J gene TRBJ1-2; 10 positions agree with TRBD1. This CDR3 region has 14 residues. V was pared by 4 bases and J by 4 bases, with 4 bases of the junction left unmatched. CDR1 and CDR2 (germline): SGHRS, YFSETQ. CDR3 nucleotide sequence: TGCGCCAGCAGCCCGACAGGGGGCTCCTATGGCTACACCTTC. It specifies CASSPTGGSYGYTF.

This chain links TRBV7-8 with TRBJ2-1; 11 nucleotides line up with TRBD2. The CDR3 has 16 residues. J gave up 6 bases and V 4 bases, and 8 bases lay outside the gene matches. The germline V gene has CDR1 SGHVS and CDR2 FQNEAQ. CDR3 in DNA: TGTGCCAGCAGCTCTGTAGCGGGGGGGCCCCGCAATGAGCAGTTCTTC. Protein sequence: CASSSVAGGPRNEQFF.

Only one count was recorded for this clone. V and J are TRBV2 and TRBJ1-2; tentative D call: TRBD1 (6 bases). Germline CDR1 SNHLY, CDR2 FYNNEI. The CDR3 is 13 residues long. V lost 6 bases and J lost 7, with 15 bases in between. The CDR3 DNA is TGTGCCAGCAGAGAGGACAGTAAGAGTGGCTACACCTTC. Translated: CASREDSKSGYTF.